This T cell receptor beta chain was retrieved from a study of T cell repertoires in cytomegalovirus infection. Overall study: Indicated by public TCR beta signatures were CMV infection and matching HLA type.

TCRdb reanalysed the reads using MiXCR and keeps one entry per CDR3 protein. This table has 200,000 to 300,000 distinct CDR3 sequences, 9.1% appearing once. Worth noting for this clonotype: Its antigen is unidentified.

Study-wide points: Clonotype analysis showed dominance of the ex vivo response by HLA-C-restricted CMV-specific TCR beta clonotypes.

Material: PBMCs. The receptor was isolated from a human donor in good health (CMV status not recorded). Some clones in this sample may be carry-over from other donors' samples.

The CDR3 DNA sequence: TGCGCCAGCAGCTTGGAAGGTCGGGGACCGGGCGAGCAGTACTTC. Translated: CASSLEGRGPGEQYF. The rearrangement uses TRBV5-1 and TRBJ2-7; D may correspond to TRBD1 or TRBD2 (5 bases each). The CDR3 sequence is 15 residues long. With 0 bases removed from V and 6 bases from J, the gap between germline ends came to 16 bases. Germline assignment: CDR1 SGHRS and CDR2 YFSETQ.